This T cell receptor beta chain was obtained from a study of shared clonotypes between healthy human individuals. Study context: Two women and three men aged 18 to 49 made up the donors. Per donor, three plates held CD4 naive cells, three held CD4 memory, two held CD8 naive and one held CD8 memory.

Study observations and caveats: Non-shared clonotypes were found to have lower generation probabilities than the clonotypes that were shared by all four of the sorted-subset donors. A few donors had around 5.5% of their naive CD4 clonotypes in common.

The CDR3 covers 14 residues. Germline V gives CDR1 MNHEY, CDR2 SMNVEV (reference sequence). The V end lost 2 bases, the J end lost 8 bases, and 13 bases lay between the germline ends. Profiled with immunoSEQ multiplex PCR; TCRdb holds only in-frame clones, not every one. The repertoire consists of more than 2 million clones, with around 95% occurring once and the leading ten covering about 1.7%. In regard to this clone: Its specificity is unknown.

Terminally differentiated effector memory CD45RA+ cells were excluded by CCR7 positive selection of CD45RO-negative cells. The J gene is TRBJ2-1, the V gene TRBV27; D is unclear. The specimen was naive CD8+ T cells from PBMCs. The sequence came from a young man in good health. Some clones in this sample may be carry-over from other donors' samples. The CDR3 DNA is TGTGCCAGCAGTTTAAGTCATGGCTCCGATGAGCAGTTCTTC. Translated, it gives CASSLSHGSDEQFF.